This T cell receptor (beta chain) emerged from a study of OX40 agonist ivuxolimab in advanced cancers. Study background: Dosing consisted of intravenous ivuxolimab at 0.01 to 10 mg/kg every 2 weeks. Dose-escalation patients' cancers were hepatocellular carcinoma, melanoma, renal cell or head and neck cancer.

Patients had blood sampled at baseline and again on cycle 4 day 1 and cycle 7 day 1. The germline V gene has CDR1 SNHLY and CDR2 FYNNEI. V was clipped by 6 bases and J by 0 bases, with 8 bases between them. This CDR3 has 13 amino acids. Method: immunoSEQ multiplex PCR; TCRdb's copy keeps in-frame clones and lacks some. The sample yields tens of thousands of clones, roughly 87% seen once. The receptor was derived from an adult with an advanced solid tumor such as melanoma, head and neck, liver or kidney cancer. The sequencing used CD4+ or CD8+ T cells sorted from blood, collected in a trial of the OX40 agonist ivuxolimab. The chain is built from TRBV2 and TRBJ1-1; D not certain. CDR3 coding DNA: TGTGCCAGCAGGCTCAACATGAACACTGAAGCTTTCTTT. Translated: CASRLNMNTEAFF.